This record covers a single T cell receptor (beta chain). What it binds is unknown. Per the germline V gene, CDR1 is SGHTS and CDR2 is YDEGEE. The CDR3 is 13 residues long. The V end was cut by 8 bases, the J end by 8 bases, with 17 bases between. As defined, naive CD8 cells were CD45RO-negative and positively selected for CCR7, with terminally differentiated effector memory CD45RA+ cells excluded. TCRdb keeps only in-frame clones here, not all; method: immunoSEQ multiplex PCR. The sample lists about 1.9 million clones; about 94% were seen once. This entry comes from a study of shared clonotypes between healthy human individuals. Study findings and constraints: It was observed that around 5% of naive CD4 clonotypes were shared across several donors. Larger estimated richness was generally seen in naive subsets than in memory subsets.

Source material: naive CD8+ T cells from PBMCs. This receptor was identified in a man between 18 and 35 years old in good health. Some clones in this sample may be carry-over from other donors' samples. The chain is built from TRBV5-8 and TRBJ2-1, with D perhaps TRBD2 (6 bases). The CDR3 coding sequence is TGTGCCAGTGAAGTCGGGGGTTCCGATGAGCAGTTCTTC. It codes for CASEVGGSDEQFF.